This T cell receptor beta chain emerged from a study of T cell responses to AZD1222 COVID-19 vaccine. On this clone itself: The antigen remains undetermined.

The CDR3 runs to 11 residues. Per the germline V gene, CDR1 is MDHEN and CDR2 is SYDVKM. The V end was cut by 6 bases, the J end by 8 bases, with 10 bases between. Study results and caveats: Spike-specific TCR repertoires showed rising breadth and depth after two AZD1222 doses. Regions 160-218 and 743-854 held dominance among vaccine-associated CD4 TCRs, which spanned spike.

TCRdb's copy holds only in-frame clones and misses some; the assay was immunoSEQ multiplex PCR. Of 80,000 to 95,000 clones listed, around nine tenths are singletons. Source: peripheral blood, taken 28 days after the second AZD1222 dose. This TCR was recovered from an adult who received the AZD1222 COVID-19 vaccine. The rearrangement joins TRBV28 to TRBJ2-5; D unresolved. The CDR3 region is CASSQEGTQYF. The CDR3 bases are TGTGCCAGCAGCCAAGAAGGAACCCAGTACTTC.